One and the same sample provided the 27 T cell receptor beta chains below, sequenced in a study of memory CD4+ T cells and cytomegalovirus serostatus. Sequencing was performed with immunoSEQ multiplex PCR; in TCRdb, only in-frame clones are kept and a portion is missing. Seen here are some 87,000 clones, about 80% observed once, and the top ten hold around 3.6%. Single viable CD3+CD4+CD8-CD45RO+ cells were sorted as the memory CD4+ T cells. The sequenced sample was memory CD4+ T cells from blood. The source is an adult in good health and CMV-seropositive.

This clone has a single count. The chain employs TRBV30 and TRBJ1-2; D unresolved. The CDR3 runs to 14 residues. Looked up from germline, CDR1 is GTSNPN and CDR2 is SVGIG (reference sequence). V was cut by 2 bases and J by 0 bases, with 10 bases left in between. This CDR3 is CAWSPRTANYGYTF. Here the CDR3 DNA reads TGTGCCTGGAGTCCTAGGACGGCTAACTATGGCTACACCTTC.

This clone was found once. This sequence joins TRBV5-4 and TRBJ2-7, with D hard to call. Germline V gene lookup returns CDR1 SGHNT and CDR2 YYREEE (reference sequence). The CDR3 loop spans 14 amino acids. V was pared by 1 base and J by 1 base, with 9 bases between. The CDR3 sequence is CASSLYGISYEQYF. For the CDR3, the DNA is TGTGCCAGCAGCTTGTACGGCATATCCTACGAGCAGTACTTC.

This sequence joins TRBV6-9 and TRBJ2-6; 7 bases line up with TRBD2. J gave up 1 base and V 2 bases, and 20 bases lay outside the gene matches. Germline V lookup: CDR1 MNHGY, CDR2 SVAAGI. There are 22 residues in the CDR3. CDR3 sequence reads: CASSYPKRPLLAARSGANVLTF. The DNA for the CDR3 is TGTGCCAGCAGTTATCCAAAACGTCCCCTCCTAGCGGCCAGGTCTGGGGCCAACGTCCTGACTTTC.

V usage is TRBV12-5 and J usage is TRBJ1-1; D possibly corresponds to TRBD1 (5 bases). Trimming pared 6 bases from V and 1 base from J, leaving 9 bases between. This CDR3 region has 13 residues. Germline loops: CDR1 LGHNT, CDR2 FRNRAP. CDR3 residues: CASGWGRNTEAFF. Written as DNA, the CDR3 is TGTGCTAGTGGCTGGGGCAGGAACACTGAAGCTTTCTTT. The entire variable domain, with the rest obtained from reference TRBV12-5 and TRBJ1-1, is as follows: DARVTQTPRHKVTEMGQEVTMRCQPILGHNTVFWYRQTMMQGLELLAYFRNRAPLDDSGMPKDRFSAEMPDATLATLKIQPSEPRDSAVYFCASGWGRNTEAFFGQGTRLTVV.

This chain joins TRBV27 and TRBJ1-4; no clear D. CDR3 length equals 14 residues. Germline V lookup: CDR1 MNHEY, CDR2 SMNVEV (reference sequence). V was pared by 8 bases and J by 8 bases, with 18 bases between. The CDR3 is CASSSPQREEKLFF. DNA of the CDR3: TGTGCCAGCTCTTCCCCCCAGAGGGAGGAAAAACTGTTTTTT.

This chain links TRBV5-1 with TRBJ2-1; perhaps TRBD2 as D (6 bases). V lost 4 bases and J 6 bases, leaving 14 bases between the germline ends. CDR1 and CDR2 (germline): SGHRS, YFSETQ. This CDR3 has 14 amino acids. CDR3 region: CASSAGPGSNEQFF. CDR3 DNA sequence: TGCGCCAGCAGCGCGGGGCCTGGAAGCAATGAGCAGTTCTTC.

This chain joins TRBV5-4 and TRBJ2-2; D is perhaps TRBD1 or TRBD2 (7 bases each). Trimming took 7 bases from V and 5 from J, leaving 21 bases between them. The CDR3 totals 16 residues. Germline V gives CDR1 SGHNT, CDR2 YYREEE (reference sequence). The DNA of the CDR3 is TGTGCCAGCCGACCATCAGGGGGGGGGTTTACCGGGGAGCTGTTTTTT. Residues: CASRPSGGGFTGELFF.

The chain is built from TRBV28 and TRBJ1-2, with TRBD1 matching 9 bases. CDR3 size: 14 residues. With 6 bases clipped from V and 8 bases from J, the junction kept 10 bases outside the gene matches. Looked up from germline, CDR1 is MDHEN and CDR2 is SYDVKM. CDR3 DNA sequence: TGTGCCAGCAGCCCTGGGACAGGGATTCGGGGCTACACCTTC. Translated, it gives CASSPGTGIRGYTF.

This chain uses TRBV10-3 with TRBJ1-1; TRBD1 agrees at 8 bases. Germline CDR1 is ENHRY and CDR2 is SYGVKD. Unmatched junction bases numbered 8, after V lost 3 bases and J lost 5 bases. This CDR3 region has 15 residues. The CDR3 spells CAISDRGQGMTEAFF. CDR3 coding DNA: TGTGCCATCAGTGACCGAGGACAGGGTATGACTGAAGCTTTCTTT.

The V call is TRBV5-1, the J call TRBJ1-3; D is undetermined. The CDR3 length is 16 residues. Trimming took off 2 bases at V and 1 base at J, with 13 bases between the two ends. Germline V lookup: CDR1 SGHRS, CDR2 YFSETQ. CDR3 in amino acids: CASSFSSGDSGNTIYF. In DNA form, the CDR3 reads TGCGCCAGCAGCTTTTCCTCTGGGGATTCTGGAAACACCATATATTTT.

This sequence joins TRBV6-1 and TRBJ1-4, with TRBD1 as a possible D gene (6 bases). V lost 3 bases and J 4 bases, leaving 15 bases between the germline ends. Germline CDR1 reads MNHNS; CDR2 reads SASEGT. The CDR3 contains 16 residues. CDR3 nucleotides: TGTGCCAGCAGTGACTGGGGGGGGGCAATTAATGAAAAACTGTTTTTT. Its protein product is CASSDWGGAINEKLFF.

The J gene is TRBJ1-3, the V gene TRBV18, with a tentative D call TRBD1 (5 bases). The CDR3 runs to 15 residues. V lost 6 bases and J 0 bases, leaving 12 bases between the germline ends. Per germline, CDR1 KGHSH and CDR2 LQKENI. The CDR3 DNA reads TGTGCCAGCTCCCCAGGGACGAACTCTGGAAACACCATATATTTT. Translated, it gives CASSPGTNSGNTIYF.

The chain couples TRBV29-1 to TRBJ1-1, with D possibly being TRBD1 (6 bases). Germline V gene data show CDR1 as SQVTM and CDR2 as ANQGSEA. V lost 6 bases, J lost 0 bases, and 8 bases lay in between. CDR3 length: 12 residues. This CDR3 is CSVGQMNTEAFF. The CDR3 DNA reads TGCAGCGTCGGACAGATGAACACTGAAGCTTTCTTT. Looking up the rest from reference TRBV29-1 and TRBJ1-1 gives the full variable domain: SAVISQKPSRDICQRGTSLTIQCQVDSQVTMMFWYRQQPGQSLTLIATANQGSEATYESGFVIDKFPISRPNLTFSTLTVSNMSPEDSSIYLCSVGQMNTEAFFGQGTRLTVV.

The rearrangement uses TRBV2 and TRBJ1-5; D might be TRBD1 (5 bases). Trimming took 5 bases from V and 6 from J, leaving 17 bases between them. The CDR3 contains 15 residues. From germline, CDR1 is SNHLY and CDR2 FYNNEI. In DNA, the CDR3 is TGTGCCAGCAGTCCTGGATCTTTAGGGGCTCAGCCCCAGCATTTT. Amino acid sequence: CASSPGSLGAQPQHF.

The chain couples TRBV6-5 to TRBJ1-5; D may be TRBD1 (6 bases). The V end lost 6 bases, the J end lost 2 bases, and 14 bases lay between the germline ends. CDR1 is MNHEY, CDR2 SVGAGI, per germline. CDR3 length equals 15 residues. The CDR3 DNA sequence: TGTGCCAGCAGGCGGACAGCGCTTGGCAATCAGCCCCAGCATTTT. Its translation: CASRRTALGNQPQHF.

The rearrangement uses TRBV7-2 and TRBJ1-5; 10 bases map to TRBD1. The CDR3 extends over 15 amino acids. Germline CDR1 is SGHTA and CDR2 is FQGNSA. V shed 3 bases, J shed 6 bases, and the junction held 5 bases outside the gene matches. The CDR3 nucleotides are TGTGCCAGCAGCTTTGACAGGGGGCAGGGTCAGCCCCAGCATTTT. This translates into CASSFDRGQGQPQHF.

The sample holds one count of this clone. The chain employs TRBV5-1 and TRBJ2-1; 9 bases are shared with TRBD2. Germline values: CDR1 SGHRS, CDR2 YFSETQ. The junction had 5 bases not matched to a gene; V was cut back by 1 base and J by 6 bases. The CDR3 totals 15 residues. The CDR3 bases are TGCGCCAGCAGCTTGTCGCTAGCGGGAATCAATGAGCAGTTCTTC. This codes for CASSLSLAGINEQFF.

V is TRBV7-9 and J is TRBJ2-2; D remains unclear. Per the germline V gene, CDR1 is SEHNR and CDR2 is FQNEAQ (reference sequence). The CDR3 has 12 residues. Trimming removed 4 bases from V and 8 bases from J, with 8 bases in between. CDR3 loop: CASSWTYGELFF. The CDR3 coding sequence is TGTGCCAGCAGCTGGACCTATGGGGAGCTGTTTTTT.

The J gene is TRBJ2-3, the V gene TRBV5-1, with 9 bases identical to TRBD2. The CDR3 has 14 residues. CDR1 is SGHRS and CDR2 is YFSETQ in the germline V gene. The junction had 5 bases not matched to a gene; V was cut back by 4 bases and J by 5 bases. CDR3 residues: CASSGGRAVDTQYF. CDR3 sequence (DNA): TGCGCCAGCAGCGGCGGGAGGGCCGTAGATACGCAGTATTTT.

The chain uses TRBV2 and TRBJ1-4; TRBD1 matches at 8 bases. This CDR3 is 15 amino acids long. The V and J ends lost 7 bases and 5 bases, in that order; junction bases with no gene match: 9. Germline V CDR1 and CDR2: SNHLY, FYNNEI. Here the CDR3 reads CASNRQGLRNEKLFF. CDR3 coding DNA: TGTGCCAGCAATAGACAGGGGTTGCGGAATGAAAAACTGTTTTTT.

The chain recombines TRBV9 with TRBJ2-5; the D is unclear. CDR3 length: 15 amino acids. Germline V gene data show CDR1 as SGDLS and CDR2 as YYNGEE. Trimming cost V 2 bases and J 1 base, with 12 bases left between them. CDR3 sequence reads: CASSVGANSQETQYF. CDR3 bases: TGTGCCAGCAGCGTGGGCGCGAATTCCCAAGAGACCCAGTACTTC.

This chain uses TRBV28 with TRBJ1-1, with D perhaps matching TRBD1 (6 bases). The CDR3 covers 15 residues. From germline, CDR1 is MDHEN and CDR2 SYDVKM. V gave up 6 bases and J gave up 1 base, with 15 bases separating them. CDR3: CASRLHRVTNTEAFF. DNA of the CDR3: TGTGCCAGCAGGCTGCACAGGGTGACGAACACTGAAGCTTTCTTT. The complete variable domain, with remaining parts taken from reference TRBV28 and TRBJ1-1, reads DVKVTQSSRYLVKRTGEKVFLECVQDMDHENMFWYRQDPGLGLRLIYFSYDVKMKEKGDIPEGYSVSREKKERFSLILESASTNQTSMYLCASRLHRVTNTEAFFGQGTRLTVV.

The J gene is TRBJ2-7, the V gene TRBV10-2; TRBD1 matches at 9 bases. Germline-derived CDR1 and CDR2 are WSHSY and SAAADI. The junction had 13 bases not matched to a gene; V was cut back by 6 bases and J by 1 base. This CDR3 has 17 amino acids. This CDR3 reads CASRDYAGQGLSYEQYF. Here the CDR3 DNA reads TGCGCCAGCAGGGACTACGCGGGACAGGGCTTATCCTACGAGCAGTACTTC.

The chain joins TRBV29-1 to TRBJ2-2; TRBD1 matches at 9 bases. This CDR3 spans 18 amino acids. Germline-derived CDR1 and CDR2 are SQVTM and ANQGSEA. V shed 4 bases and J 2 bases; nucleotides not matched to a gene: 14. The CDR3 DNA sequence: TGCAGCGTTGGGGGCTCGGGACAGGGACGATTTAACACCGGGGAGCTGTTTTTT. Protein: CSVGGSGQGRFNTGELFF.

The chain uses TRBV11-2 and TRBJ2-5; D uncertain. V was clipped by 4 bases and J by 4 bases, with 10 bases between them. There are 13 residues in the CDR3. Germline V gene data show CDR1 as SGHAT and CDR2 as FQNNGV. CDR3 residues: CASSSDRLETQYF. CDR3 nucleotides: TGTGCCAGCAGCTCCGACCGGTTAGAGACCCAGTACTTC.

This chain links TRBV18 with TRBJ1-5; D might be TRBD1 (5 bases). Germline values: CDR1 KGHSH, CDR2 LQKENI. Trimming stripped 6 bases from V and 4 bases from J, with 10 bases between. CDR3 size: 13 residues. The CDR3 reads CASSPGHNQPQHF. Here the CDR3 DNA reads TGTGCCAGCTCTCCGGGGCATAATCAGCCCCAGCATTTT. Filled out from reference TRBV18 and TRBJ1-5, the complete variable domain reads NAGVMQNPRHLVRRRGQEARLRCSPMKGHSHVYWYRQLPEEGLKFMVYLQKENIIDESGMPKERFSAEFPKEGPSILRIQQVVRGDSAAYFCASSPGHNQPQHFGDGTRLSIL.

The rearrangement joins TRBV5-1 to TRBJ2-2; 7 positions agree with TRBD1. The germline V gene encodes CDR1 SGHRS and CDR2 YFSETQ. V lost 5 bases and J lost 0; bases outside the gene matches: 4. The CDR3 covers 15 residues. The CDR3 DNA is TGCGCCAGCAGAAGGGACAGCACGAACACCGGGGAGCTGTTTTTT. Its translation is CASRRDSTNTGELFF.